This T cell receptor (beta chain) was retrieved from a study of CD4 T cell repertoires in COVID-19. Study-level points and caveats: Several top expanded SARS-CoV-2-reactive clonotypes were shared by two or three memory subsets.

Using immunoSEQ multiplex PCR, the repertoire was profiled, and TCRdb retains in-frame clones only, with some absent. The repertoire holds 20,000 or so clones, with 80% to 90% as singletons. Per the germline V gene, CDR1 is MDHEN and CDR2 is SYDVKM. CDR3 length: 16 residues. V was cut by 2 bases and J by 3 bases, with 15 bases left in between. Sequencing was done directly on freshly isolated, uncultured memory T cells. Comments on this clone: The target antigen is unknown.

V and J are TRBV28 and TRBJ2-3; D is perhaps TRBD2 (6 bases). The receptor's source is a human donor who had COVID-19. The source material was central memory CD4+ T cells from blood, sampled before the COVID-19 pandemic. This chain's CDR3 is CASSLNYGSGTDTQYF. The CDR3 DNA reads TGTGCCAGCAGTTTAAACTACGGGAGTGGGACAGATACGCAGTATTTT.